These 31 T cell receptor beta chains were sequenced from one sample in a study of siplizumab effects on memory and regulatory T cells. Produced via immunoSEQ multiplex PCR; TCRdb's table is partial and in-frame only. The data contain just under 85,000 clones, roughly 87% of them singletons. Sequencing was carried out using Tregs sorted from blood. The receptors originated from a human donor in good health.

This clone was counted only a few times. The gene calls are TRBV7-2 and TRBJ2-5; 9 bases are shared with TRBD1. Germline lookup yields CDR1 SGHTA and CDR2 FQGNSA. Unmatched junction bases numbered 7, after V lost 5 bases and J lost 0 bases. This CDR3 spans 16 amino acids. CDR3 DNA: TGTGCCAGCAGCCTTGGACAGGGGCGATACCAAGAGACCCAGTACTTC. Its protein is CASSLGQGRYQETQYF.

The CDR3 here is CASSLQGYGYTF. CDR3 nucleotide sequence: TGTGCCAGCAGCTTACAGGGCTATGGCTACACCTTC. The V and J genes are TRBV5-4 and TRBJ1-2; D possibly corresponds to TRBD1 (6 bases). V was pared by 2 bases and J by 4 bases, with 6 bases between. The CDR3 covers 12 residues. CDR1 SGHNT and CDR2 YYREEE come from the germline V gene (reference sequence).

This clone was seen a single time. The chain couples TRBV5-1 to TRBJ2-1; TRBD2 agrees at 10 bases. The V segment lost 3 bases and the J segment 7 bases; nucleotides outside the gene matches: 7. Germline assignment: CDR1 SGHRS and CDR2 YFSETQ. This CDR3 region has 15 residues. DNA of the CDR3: TGCGCCAGCAGCTACACTAGCGGGGTCTCAAATGAGCAGTTCTTC. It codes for CASSYTSGVSNEQFF.

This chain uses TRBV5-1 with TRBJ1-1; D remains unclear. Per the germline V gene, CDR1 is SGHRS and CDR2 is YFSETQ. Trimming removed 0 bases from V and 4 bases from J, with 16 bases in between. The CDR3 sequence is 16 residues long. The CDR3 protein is CASSLGQGSSGTEAFF. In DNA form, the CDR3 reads TGCGCCAGCAGCTTGGGGCAAGGGTCCTCGGGCACTGAAGCTTTCTTT.

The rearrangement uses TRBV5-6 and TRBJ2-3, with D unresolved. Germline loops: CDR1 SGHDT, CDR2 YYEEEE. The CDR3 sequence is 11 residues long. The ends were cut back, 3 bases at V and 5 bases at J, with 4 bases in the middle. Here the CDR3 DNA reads TGTGCCAGCAGCTCGAAAGATACGCAGTATTTT. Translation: CASSSKDTQYF.

Written as DNA, the CDR3 is TGCGCCAGCAGCCCCACCAGTGCCGGGGAGCTGTTTTTT. This sequence encodes CASSPTSAGELFF. The rearrangement joins TRBV5-1 to TRBJ2-2; D unclear. Germline V CDR1 and CDR2: SGHRS, YFSETQ. The CDR3 consists of 13 residues. The V and J ends lost 4 bases and 6 bases respectively, with 10 bases between them.

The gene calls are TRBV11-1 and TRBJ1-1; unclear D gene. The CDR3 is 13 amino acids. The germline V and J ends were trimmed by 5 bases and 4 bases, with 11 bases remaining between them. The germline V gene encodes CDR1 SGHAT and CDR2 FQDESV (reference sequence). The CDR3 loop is CASSRNSGTEAFF. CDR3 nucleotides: TGTGCCAGCAGCCGGAATTCGGGCACTGAAGCTTTCTTT.

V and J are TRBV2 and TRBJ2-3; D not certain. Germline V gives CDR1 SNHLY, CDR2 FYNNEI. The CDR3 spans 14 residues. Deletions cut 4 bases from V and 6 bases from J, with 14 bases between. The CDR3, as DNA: TGTGCCAGCAGTGGGACCTGGTTTGGGGATACGCAGTATTTT. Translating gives CASSGTWFGDTQYF.

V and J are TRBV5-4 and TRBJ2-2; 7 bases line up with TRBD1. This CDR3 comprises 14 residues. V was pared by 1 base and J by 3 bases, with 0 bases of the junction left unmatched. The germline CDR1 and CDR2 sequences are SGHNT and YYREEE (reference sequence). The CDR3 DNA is TGTGCCAGCAGCTTGACAGGGGACACCGGGGAGCTGTTTTTT. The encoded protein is CASSLTGDTGELFF.

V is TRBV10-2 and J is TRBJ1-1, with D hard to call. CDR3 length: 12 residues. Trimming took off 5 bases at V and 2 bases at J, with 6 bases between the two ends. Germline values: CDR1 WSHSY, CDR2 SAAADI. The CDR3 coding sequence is TGCGCCAGCAGTCCAGGTAACACTGAAGCTTTCTTT. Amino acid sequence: CASSPGNTEAFF.

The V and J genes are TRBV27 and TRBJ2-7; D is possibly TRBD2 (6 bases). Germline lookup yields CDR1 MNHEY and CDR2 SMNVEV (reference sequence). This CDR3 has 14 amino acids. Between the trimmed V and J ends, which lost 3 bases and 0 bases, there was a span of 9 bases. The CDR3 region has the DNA TGTGCCAGCAGTTTCTCCGGGAGCTCCTACGAGCAGTACTTC. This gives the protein CASSFSGSSYEQYF.

CDR3 region: CASSRSRRGGYTF. Here the CDR3 DNA reads TGTGCCAGCAGCCGAAGTAGGAGGGGTGGCTACACCTTC. V gene TRBV21-1 combines with J gene TRBJ1-2. TRBV21-1 is annotated as a pseudogene. The CDR3 contains 13 residues.

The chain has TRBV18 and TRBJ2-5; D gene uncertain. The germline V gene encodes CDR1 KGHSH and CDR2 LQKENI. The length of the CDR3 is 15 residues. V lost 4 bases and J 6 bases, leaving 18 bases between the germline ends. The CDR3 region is CASSQILSGLKTQYF. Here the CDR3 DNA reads TGTGCCAGCTCACAAATCTTGAGTGGGCTAAAGACCCAGTACTTC.

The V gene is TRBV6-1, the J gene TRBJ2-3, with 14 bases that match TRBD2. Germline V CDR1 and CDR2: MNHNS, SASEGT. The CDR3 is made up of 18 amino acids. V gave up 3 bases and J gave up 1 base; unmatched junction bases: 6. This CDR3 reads CASSDGLAGGFRTDTQYF. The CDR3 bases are TGTGCCAGCAGTGATGGACTAGCGGGGGGATTTCGCACAGATACGCAGTATTTT.

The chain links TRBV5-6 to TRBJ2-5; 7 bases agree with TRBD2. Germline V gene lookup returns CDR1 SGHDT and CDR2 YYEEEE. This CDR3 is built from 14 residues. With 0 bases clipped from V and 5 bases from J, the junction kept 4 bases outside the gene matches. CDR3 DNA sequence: TGTGCCAGCAGCTTGGCCGGGGGAGGGGAGACCCAGTACTTC. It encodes CASSLAGGGETQYF.

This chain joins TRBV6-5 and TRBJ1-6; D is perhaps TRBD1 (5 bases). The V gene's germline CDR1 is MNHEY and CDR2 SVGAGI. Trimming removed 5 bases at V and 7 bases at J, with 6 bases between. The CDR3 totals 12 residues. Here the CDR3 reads CASSRQNSPLHF. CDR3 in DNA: TGTGCCAGCAGTAGACAGAATTCACCCCTCCACTTT.

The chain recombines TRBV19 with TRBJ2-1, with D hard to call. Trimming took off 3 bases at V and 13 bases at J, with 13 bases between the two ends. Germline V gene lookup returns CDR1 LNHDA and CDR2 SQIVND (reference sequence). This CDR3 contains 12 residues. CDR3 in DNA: TGTGCCAGTAGTATGGCCGCCGGTCGTCAGTTCTTC. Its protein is CASSMAAGRQFF.

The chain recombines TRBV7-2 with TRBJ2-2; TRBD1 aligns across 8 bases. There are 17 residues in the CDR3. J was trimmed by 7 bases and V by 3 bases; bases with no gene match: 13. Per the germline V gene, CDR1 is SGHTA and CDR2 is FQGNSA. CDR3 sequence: CASSFIWTGRTGGELFF. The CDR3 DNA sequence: TGTGCCAGCAGCTTTATTTGGACAGGGCGTACGGGCGGGGAGCTGTTTTTT.

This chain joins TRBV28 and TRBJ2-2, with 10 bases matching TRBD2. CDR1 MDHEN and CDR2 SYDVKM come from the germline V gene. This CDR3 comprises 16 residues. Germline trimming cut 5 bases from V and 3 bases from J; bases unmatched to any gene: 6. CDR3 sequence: CASSLSGGMYTGELFF. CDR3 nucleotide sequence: TGTGCCAGCAGTCTTAGCGGGGGGATGTACACCGGGGAGCTGTTTTTT.

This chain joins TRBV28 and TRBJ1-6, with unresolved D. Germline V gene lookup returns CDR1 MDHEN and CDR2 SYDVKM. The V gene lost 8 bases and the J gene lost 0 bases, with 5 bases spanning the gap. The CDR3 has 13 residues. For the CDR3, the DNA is TGTGCCAGCCTTAGCTCCTATAATTCACCCCTCCACTTT. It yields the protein CASLSSYNSPLHF.

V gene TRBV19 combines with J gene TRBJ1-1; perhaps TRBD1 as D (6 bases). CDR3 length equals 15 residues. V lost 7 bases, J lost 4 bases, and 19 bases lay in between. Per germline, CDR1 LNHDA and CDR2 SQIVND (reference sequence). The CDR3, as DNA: TGTGCCAGTACCCCAGGGGAAGGTTGGGGCACTGAAGCTTTCTTT. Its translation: CASTPGEGWGTEAFF. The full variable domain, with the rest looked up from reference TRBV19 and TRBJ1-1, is DGGITQSPKYLFRKEGQNVTLSCEQNLNHDAMYWYRQDPGQGLRLIYYSQIVNDFQKGDIAEGYSVSREKKESFPLTVTSAQKNPTAFYLCASTPGEGWGTEAFFGQGTRLTVV.

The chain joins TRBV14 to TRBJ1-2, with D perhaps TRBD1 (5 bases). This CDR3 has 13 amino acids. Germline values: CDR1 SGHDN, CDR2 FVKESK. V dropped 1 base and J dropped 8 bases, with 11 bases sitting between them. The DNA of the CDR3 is TGTGCCAGCAGCCAAGTGACAGCCGGGGGCTACACCTTC. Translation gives CASSQVTAGGYTF.

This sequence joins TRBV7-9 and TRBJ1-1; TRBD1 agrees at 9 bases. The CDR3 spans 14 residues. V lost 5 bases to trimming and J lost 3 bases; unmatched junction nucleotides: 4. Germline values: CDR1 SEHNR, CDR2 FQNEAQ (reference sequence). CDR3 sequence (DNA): TGTGCCAGCAGCCGGGGACAGGGTTACACTGAAGCTTTCTTT. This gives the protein CASSRGQGYTEAFF.

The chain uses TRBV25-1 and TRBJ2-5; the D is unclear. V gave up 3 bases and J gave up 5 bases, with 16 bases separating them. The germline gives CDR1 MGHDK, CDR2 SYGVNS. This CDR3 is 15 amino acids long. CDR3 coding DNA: TGTGCCAGCAGTGACCGCGTGTTAGTCGGGGAGACCCAGTACTTC. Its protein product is CASSDRVLVGETQYF.

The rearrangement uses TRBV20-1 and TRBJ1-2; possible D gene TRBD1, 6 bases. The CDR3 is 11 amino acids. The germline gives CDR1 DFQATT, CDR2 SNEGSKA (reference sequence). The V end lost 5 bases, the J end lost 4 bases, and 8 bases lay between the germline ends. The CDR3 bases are TGCAGTGCTGTGACAGGCTATGGCTACACCTTC. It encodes CSAVTGYGYTF.

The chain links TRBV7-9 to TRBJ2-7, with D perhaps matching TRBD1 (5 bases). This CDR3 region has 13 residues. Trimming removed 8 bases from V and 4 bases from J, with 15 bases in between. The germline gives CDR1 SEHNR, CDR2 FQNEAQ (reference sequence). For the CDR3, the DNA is TGTGCCAGCGAACCTCCATCAGGGTACGAGCAGTACTTC. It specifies CASEPPSGYEQYF.

The CDR3 protein is CASSYSLGPNEKLFF. The CDR3 DNA reads as TGTGCCAGCAGTTACTCTTTGGGTCCTAATGAAAAACTGTTTTTT. This chain joins TRBV6-5 and TRBJ1-4, with D uncertain. CDR1 MNHEY and CDR2 SVGAGI come from the germline V gene. The CDR3 has 15 amino acids. Trimming took off 0 bases at V and 3 bases at J, with 8 bases between the two ends.

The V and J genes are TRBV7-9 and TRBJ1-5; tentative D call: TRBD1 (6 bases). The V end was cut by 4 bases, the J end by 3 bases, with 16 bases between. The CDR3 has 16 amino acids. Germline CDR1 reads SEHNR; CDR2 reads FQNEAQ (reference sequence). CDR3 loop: CASSWGAGAVNQPQHF. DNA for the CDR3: TGTGCCAGCAGCTGGGGGGCGGGGGCCGTCAATCAGCCCCAGCATTTT.

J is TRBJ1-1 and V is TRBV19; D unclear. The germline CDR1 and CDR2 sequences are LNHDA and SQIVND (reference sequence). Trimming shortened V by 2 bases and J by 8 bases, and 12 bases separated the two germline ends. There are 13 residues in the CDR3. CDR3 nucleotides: TGTGCCAGTAGTATAATGGGTTCGGGGGAAGCTTTCTTT. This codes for CASSIMGSGEAFF.

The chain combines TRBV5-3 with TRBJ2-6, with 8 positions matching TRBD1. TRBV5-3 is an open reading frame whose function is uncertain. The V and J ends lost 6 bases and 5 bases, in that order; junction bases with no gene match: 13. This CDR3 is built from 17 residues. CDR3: CARKGTGEQSRANVLTF. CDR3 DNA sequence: TGTGCCAGAAAAGGGACAGGTGAACAAAGTCGGGCCAACGTCCTGACTTTC.

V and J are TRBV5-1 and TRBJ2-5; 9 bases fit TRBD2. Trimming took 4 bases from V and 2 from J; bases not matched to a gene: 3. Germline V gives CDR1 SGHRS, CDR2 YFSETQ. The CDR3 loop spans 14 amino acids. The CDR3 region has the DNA TGCGCCAGCAGCCCGACTAGCGGTCAAGAGACCCAGTACTTC. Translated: CASSPTSGQETQYF.